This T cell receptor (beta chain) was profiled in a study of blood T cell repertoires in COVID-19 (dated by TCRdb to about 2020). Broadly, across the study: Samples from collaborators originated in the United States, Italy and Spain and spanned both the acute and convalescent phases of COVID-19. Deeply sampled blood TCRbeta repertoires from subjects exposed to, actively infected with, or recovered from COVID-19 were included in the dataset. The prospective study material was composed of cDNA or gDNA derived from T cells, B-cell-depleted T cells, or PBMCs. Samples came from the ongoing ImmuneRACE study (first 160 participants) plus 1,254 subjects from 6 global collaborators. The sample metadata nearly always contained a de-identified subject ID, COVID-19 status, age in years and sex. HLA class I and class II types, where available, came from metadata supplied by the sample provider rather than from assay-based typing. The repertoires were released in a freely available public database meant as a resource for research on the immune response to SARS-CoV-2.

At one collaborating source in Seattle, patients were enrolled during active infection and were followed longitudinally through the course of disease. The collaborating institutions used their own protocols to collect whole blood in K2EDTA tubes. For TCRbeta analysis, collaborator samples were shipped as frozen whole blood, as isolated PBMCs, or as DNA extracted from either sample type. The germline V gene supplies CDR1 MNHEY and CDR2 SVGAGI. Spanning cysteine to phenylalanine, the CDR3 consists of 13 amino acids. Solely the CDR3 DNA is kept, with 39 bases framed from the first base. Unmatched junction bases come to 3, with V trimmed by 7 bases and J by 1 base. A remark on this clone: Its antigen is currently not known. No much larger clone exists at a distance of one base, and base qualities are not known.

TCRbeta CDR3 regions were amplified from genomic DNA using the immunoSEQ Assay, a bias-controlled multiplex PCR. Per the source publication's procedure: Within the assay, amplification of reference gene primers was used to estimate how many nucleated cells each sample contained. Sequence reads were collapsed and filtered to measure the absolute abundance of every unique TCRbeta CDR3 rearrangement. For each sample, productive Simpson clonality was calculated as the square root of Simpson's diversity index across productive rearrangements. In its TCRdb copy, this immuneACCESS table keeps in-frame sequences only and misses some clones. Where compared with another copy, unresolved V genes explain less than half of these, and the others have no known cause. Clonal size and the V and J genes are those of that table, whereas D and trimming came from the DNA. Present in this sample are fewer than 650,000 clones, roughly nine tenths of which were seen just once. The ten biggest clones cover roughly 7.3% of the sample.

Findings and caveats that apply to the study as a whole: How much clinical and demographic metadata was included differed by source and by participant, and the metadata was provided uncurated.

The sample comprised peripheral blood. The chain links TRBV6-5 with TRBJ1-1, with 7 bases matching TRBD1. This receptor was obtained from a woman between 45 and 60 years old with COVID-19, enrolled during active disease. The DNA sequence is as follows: TGTGCCAGCACCCGGACAGGGAACACTGAAGCTTTCTTT. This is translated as CASTRTGNTEAFF.